These T cell receptor beta chains were read from a single sample in a study of CD8+ T cells in alopecia areata. Only in-frame clones appear in the TCRdb table, and some are missing; sequencing was by immunoSEQ multiplex PCR. The profile shows some 150,000 clones, about 88% of them singletons. The sample here was CD8+ T cells sorted from blood, taken at week 4, from a patient treated with tofacitinib. The source is a human donor with alopecia areata. The CDR3 runs from the conserved cysteine through the conserved F or W. The D gene is left open where the match is weak. The size entry is marked missing in some rows and otherwise reads once, few, many or a size class.

TRBV27	.	TRBJ1-2	.	11	TGTGCCAGCAAGGGCCCCCACGGCTACACCTTC	CASKGPHGYTF
TRBV13	.	TRBJ2-1	.	14	TGTGCCAGCAGCGGGAACACTAAGGTGAATGAGCAGTTCTTC	CASSGNTKVNEQFF
TRBV4-1	.	TRBJ2-1	TRBD1	14	TGCGCCAGCAGCGTGACAGGGTCCTCCAATGAGCAGTTCTTC	CASSVTGSSNEQFF
TRBV9	.	TRBJ1-2	.	16	TGTGCCAGCAGCGCCTTCCCCTGGGACACCGACTATGGCTACACCTTC	CASSAFPWDTDYGYTF
TRBV7-9	.	TRBJ1-1	.	12	TGTGCCAGCAGCTCACATGACACTGAAGCTTTCTTT	CASSSHDTEAFF
TRBV13	.	TRBJ2-3	.	14	TGTGCCAGCAGCTTAGCGGTTAGCACAGATACGCAGTATTTT	CASSLAVSTDTQYF
TRBV6-5	.	TRBJ2-3	.	16	TGTGCCAGCAGTTACCGTCTAGCGGAGGGGGCAGATACGCAGTATTTT	CASSYRLAEGADTQYF
TRBV4-1	.	TRBJ2-3	.	15	TGCGCCAGCAGCCAATTCGGGAGATCGACAGATACGCAGTATTTT	CASSQFGRSTDTQYF
TRBV6-5	.	TRBJ2-7	TRBD1	14	TGTGCCAGCAGTTACTGGGACAGAGACTACGAGCAGTACTTC	CASSYWDRDYEQYF
TRBV5-1	.	TRBJ2-1	.	15	TGCGCCAGCAGCTCCCTACAGGGAACAGGCGATGAGCAGTTCTTC	CASSSLQGTGDEQFF
TRBV15	.	TRBJ2-3	TRBD2	16	TGTGCCACTTCATCAGATTGGACTAGCTGGGCAGATACGCAGTATTTT	CATSSDWTSWADTQYF
TRBV14	.	TRBJ2-1	TRBD1	14	TGTGCCAGCAGCCAAGTGGGACAGTACAATGAGCAGTTCTTC	CASSQVGQYNEQFF
TRBV29-1	.	TRBJ1-1	.	12	TGCAGCGTTGACGGCTTGAACACTGAAGCTTTCTTT	CSVDGLNTEAFF
TRBV9	.	TRBJ2-1	TRBD2	16	TGTGCCAGCAGCGCTGGGTCGGGGGGCTCCTACAATGAGCAGTTCTTC	CASSAGSGGSYNEQFF
TRBV19	.	TRBJ2-1	.	13	TGTGCCAGTAGTACCCGACGGTACAATGAGCAGTTCTTC	CASSTRRYNEQFF
TRBV2	.	TRBJ1-2	.	12	TGTGCCGATCGGGACGTCGACTATGGCTACACCTTC	CADRDVDYGYTF
TRBV27	.	TRBJ2-3	.	15	TGTGCCAGCAGTTTAACGGATCGACGAGGAGATACGCAGTATTTT	CASSLTDRRGDTQYF
TRBV20-1	few	TRBJ1-1	.	11	TGCAGTGTAGGGCAGAACACTGAAGCTTTCTTT	CSVGQNTEAFF
TRBV14	.	TRBJ2-2	TRBD1	16	TGTGCCAGCAGCCAGAGGGGGCAAGTGAACACCGGGGAGCTGTTTTTT	CASSQRGQVNTGELFF
TRBV29-1	.	TRBJ2-2	.	13	TGCAGCTCCGCGGTGACTAACACCGGGGAGCTGTTTTTT	CSSAVTNTGELFF
TRBV29-1	.	TRBJ2-2	.	15	TGCAGCGTTGAAGGGACGGGTTTGGGCACCGGGGAGCTGTTTTTT	CSVEGTGLGTGELFF
TRBV7-6	.	TRBJ1-3	TRBD1	16	TGTGCCAGCAGCTTATCCGGACAGGGAGGCGGAAACACCATATATTTT	CASSLSGQGGGNTIYF
TRBV5-6	.	TRBJ2-5	.	15	TGTGCCAGCAGCTTGGGCGGCATGGAGGTAGAGACCCAGTACTTC	CASSLGGMEVETQYF
TRBV29-1	.	TRBJ2-3	TRBD1	18	TGCAGCGTTGAACCAAGTAGCCAGGGACAGGGAAAGAGTGATACGCAGTATTTT	CSVEPSSQGQGKSDTQYF
TRBV5-1	.	TRBJ2-7	.	15	TGCGCCAGCAGCTTTAGAACAGGCGCTGCCTACGAGCAGTACTTC	CASSFRTGAAYEQYF
TRBV4-1	.	TRBJ2-5	TRBD2	18	TGCGCCAGCAGCCAAGAGCCTTTTGCGGGGGGCCTTGGGGAGACCCAGTACTTC	CASSQEPFAGGLGETQYF
TRBV29-1	.	TRBJ2-7	.	13	TGCAGCGTTGTCTGGCCTGGCATCTACGAGCAGTACTTC	CSVVWPGIYEQYF
TRBV30	.	TRBJ1-1	.	15	TGTGCCTGGACCCCCGTAGGAGGAGGGAGCACTGAAGCTTTCTTT	CAWTPVGGGSTEAFF
TRBV7-3	.	TRBJ2-7	TRBD1	14	TGTGCCAGCAGCCCTCTCCCGGGACAGGGCGAGCAGTACTTC	CASSPLPGQGEQYF
TRBV7-9	.	TRBJ2-5	.	16	TGTGCCAGCAGCTCCTCATCCGGGACGCTAACACGGGAGCAGTACTTC	CASSSSSGTLTREQYF
TRBV14	.	TRBJ2-4	.	13	TGTGCCAGCAGCGCGAGGGGTGAAAACATTCAGTACTTC	CASSARGENIQYF
TRBV30	.	TRBJ1-1	.	12	TGTGCCTGGAGTGTAGTGAACACTGAAGCTTTCTTT	CAWSVVNTEAFF
TRBV7-9	.	TRBJ2-4	.	15	TGTGCCAGCAGCTCGGACGAGCATGGAGGAAACATTCAGTACTTC	CASSSDEHGGNIQYF
TRBV5-1	.	TRBJ2-7	TRBD1	15	TGCGCCAGCAGCTTGGGTCAGGGGGCGGGCGACGAGCAGTACTTC	CASSLGQGAGDEQYF
TRBV9	.	TRBJ2-7	TRBD1	13	TGTGCCAGCAGCGGGACAGGGTCGTACGAGCAGTACTTC	CASSGTGSYEQYF
TRBV27	.	TRBJ2-3	TRBD1	14	TGTGCCAGCGGTAGGACAGGGCCAACAGATACGCAGTATTTT	CASGRTGPTDTQYF
TRBV6-5	.	TRBJ2-7	.	14	TGTGCCAGCAGTTACGATCCCAGCTCCTACGAGCAGTACTTC	CASSYDPSSYEQYF
TRBV10-2	few	TRBJ2-7	TRBD2	15	TGCGCCAGCAGTGAGGAAGCGGGAGCCGCCTACGAGCAGTACTTC	CASSEEAGAAYEQYF
TRBV27	.	TRBJ2-7	TRBD1	13	TGTGCCAGCAGTTTATACAGGGGGTACGAGCAGTACTTC	CASSLYRGYEQYF
TRBV4-1	.	TRBJ2-2	TRBD1	15	TGCGCCAGCAGCCACAGACAGGGTAACACCGGGGAGCTGTTTTTT	CASSHRQGNTGELFF
TRBV29-1	.	TRBJ2-7	TRBD1	13	TGCAGCGTAGGACAGGTGAGCTCCTACGAGCAGTACTTC	CSVGQVSSYEQYF
TRBV2	.	TRBJ1-1	.	13	TGTGCCAGCCTTGGTAGAGTGAACACTGAAGCTTTCTTT	CASLGRVNTEAFF
TRBV29-1	once	TRBJ2-7	.	15	TGCAGCGCCCGATTTGGGGGCGCTATCACCTACGAGCAGTACTTC	CSARFGGAITYEQYF
TRBV15	.	TRBJ2-1	.	19	TGTGCCACCAGCACCGACAGGACTCCTGCCCCTTACGGGTACAATGAGCAGTTCTTC	CATSTDRTPAPYGYNEQFF
TRBV5-4	.	TRBJ2-7	TRBD2	16	TGTGCCAGCAGCCGCTGGAGAGACAGCGGGAAGGACGAGCAGTACTTC	CASSRWRDSGKDEQYF
TRBV7-9	few	TRBJ2-5	.	15	TGTGCCAGCAGCCCCGGCGGCGAGAAGACGGAGACCCAGTACTTC	CASSPGGEKTETQYF
TRBV7-7	.	TRBJ2-1	.	15	TGTGCTAGCAGGGCCTCCCCTCAAGCCTACAATGAGCAGTTCTTC	CASRASPQAYNEQFF
TRBV7-9	few	TRBJ2-3	.	13	TGTGCCAGCAGCCCAGAATACACAGATACGCAGTATTTT	CASSPEYTDTQYF
TRBV4-1	.	TRBJ2-1	TRBD1	15	TGCGCCAGCAGCCAAGGAGGACAGGTTGTGGTGGAGCAGTTCTTC	CASSQGGQVVVEQFF
TRBV29-1	.	TRBJ2-1	TRBD2	13	TGCAGCGTTGATGGCGGGAGTTACAATGAGCAGTTCTTC	CSVDGGSYNEQFF
TRBV19	.	TRBJ2-2	.	11	TGTGCCGCCGCAGGGGCCGGGGAGCTGTTTTTT	CAAAGAGELFF